The rows below give T cell receptor beta chains drawn from one sample of a study of blood T cell repertoires in COVID-19. TCRdb keeps only in-frame clones here, not all; method: immunoSEQ multiplex PCR. The table has 60,000 to 75,000 clones, around four fifths seen once. The specimen sequenced was peripheral blood. The receptors were sampled from a woman in her forties or fifties with active or convalescent COVID-19. Each CDR3 is given with its conserved first and last residue. D genes are given only for firm matches. The listing skips clone size in some rows; elsewhere it reads once, few, many or a size class.

v_gene	d_gene	j_gene	abundance	CDR3aa	CDR3nt
TRBV7-6	TRBD1	TRBJ2-5	once	CASSLWADRVETQYF	TGTGCCAGCAGCCTCTGGGCGGACAGGGTAGAGACCCAGTACTTC
TRBV11-2	TRBD1	TRBJ2-7	.	CASSLNRGRSNRPYEQYF	TGTGCCAGCAGCTTAAATAGGGGGCGTTCGAACCGGCCCTACGAGCAGTACTTC
TRBV5-1	TRBD2	TRBJ2-2	.	CASSPGTSGFTGELFF	TGCGCCAGCAGCCCCGGGACTAGCGGGTTCACCGGGGAGCTGTTTTTT
TRBV6-6	TRBD2	TRBJ2-1	.	CASSWTSGSTYNEQFF	TGTGCCAGCAGTTGGACTAGCGGGAGTACCTACAATGAGCAGTTCTTC
TRBV15	TRBD2	TRBJ2-1	.	CATSREPLAGGPINEQFF	TGTGCCACCAGCAGAGAACCCCTAGCGGGAGGGCCAATCAATGAGCAGTTCTTC
TRBV6-5	TRBD2	TRBJ2-3	.	CASSSGGFPDTQYF	TGTGCCAGCAGTTCCGGGGGGTTCCCAGATACGCAGTATTTT
TRBV28	TRBD1	TRBJ1-1	.	CASSSTGTGKAFF	TGTGCCAGCAGTTCCACCGGGACAGGGAAGGCTTTCTTT
TRBV2	.	TRBJ2-7	.	CASSPGQGNEQYF	TGTGCCAGCAGTCCGGGCCAGGGGAACGAGCAGTACTTC
TRBV4-2	TRBD2	TRBJ2-7	.	CASSQEGFGSGVRRAYEQYF	TGTGCCAGCAGCCAAGAGGGATTCGGCAGCGGGGTACGTAGGGCCTACGAGCAGTACTTC
TRBV7-9	TRBD1	TRBJ1-3	.	CASTYPDRGYSGNTIYF	TGTGCCAGCACATACCCTGACAGGGGGTACTCTGGAAACACCATATATTTT
TRBV25-1	TRBD1	TRBJ1-3	.	CASSGGQASGNTIYF	TGTGCCAGCAGTGGGGGACAGGCCTCTGGAAACACCATATATTTT
TRBV30	.	TRBJ1-2	.	CAWSVRRNFNYGYTF	TGTGCCTGGAGTGTACGGCGGAACTTTAACTATGGCTACACCTTC
TRBV4-2	TRBD1	TRBJ1-5	.	CASSPPGTGSQPQHF	TGTGCCAGCAGCCCCCCCGGGACAGGCAGCCAGCCCCAGCATTTT
TRBV10-3	TRBD1	TRBJ2-2	.	CAISGGTANTGELFF	TGTGCCATCAGTGGGGGGACAGCGAACACCGGGGAGCTGTTTTTT
TRBV5-6	.	TRBJ1-1	.	CASSLNLGHLDTEAFF	TGTGCCAGCAGCTTAAACCTGGGACATCTGGACACTGAAGCTTTCTTT
TRBV27	TRBD2	TRBJ2-1	.	CASSSSSGSFTYNEQFF	TGTGCCAGCAGCTCCTCTAGCGGGAGCTTTACCTACAATGAGCAGTTCTTC
TRBV3-1/TRBV3-2	.	TRBJ2-5	.	CASSLSGLGGFQYF	TGTGCCAGCAGCCTTTCCGGACTGGGCGGGTTCCAGTACTTC
TRBV5-8	TRBD2	TRBJ2-7	.	CASSHRTSGTNEQYF	TGTGCCAGCAGCCATCGGACTAGCGGGACCAACGAGCAGTACTTC
TRBV5-8	.	TRBJ2-2	.	CASRLGQAWNTGELFF	TGTGCCAGCAGACTGGGGCAGGCCTGGAACACCGGGGAGCTGTTTTTT
TRBV4-3	TRBD2	TRBJ2-1	few	CASSQGLAGVGYNEQFF	TGCGCCAGCAGCCAAGGGCTAGCGGGAGTTGGATACAATGAGCAGTTCTTC
TRBV5-4	.	TRBJ2-5	.	CASSLGGGDKPWETQYF	TGTGCCAGCAGCTTGGGAGGGGGGGACAAACCATGGGAGACCCAGTACTTC
TRBV5-1	.	TRBJ1-6	once	CASSSGEGQDSPLHF	TGCGCCAGCAGCTCCGGGGAGGGTCAGGATTCACCCCTCCACTTT
TRBV29-1	.	TRBJ2-2	.	CSVGVSGELFF	TGCAGCGTTGGCGTGTCCGGGGAGCTGTTTTTT
TRBV12-5	.	TRBJ1-1	few	CASGLVRGTEAFF	TGTGCTAGTGGTTTGGTACGGGGCACTGAAGCTTTCTTT
TRBV7-9	.	TRBJ2-1	few	CASSRDSYNEQFF	TGTGCCAGCAGCCGGGACTCCTACAATGAGCAGTTCTTC
TRBV27	TRBD2	TRBJ2-2	.	CASSFRGVRTGELFF	TGTGCCAGCAGTTTCCGGGGGGTTCGGACCGGGGAGCTGTTTTTT
TRBV18	TRBD1	TRBJ2-3	.	CASSLDRRDDTQYF	TGTGCCAGCTCACTGGACAGGAGAGACGATACGCAGTATTTT
TRBV19	TRBD2	TRBJ2-1	few	CASSDSGRPYNEQFF	TGTGCCAGTAGCGATAGCGGGAGGCCCTACAATGAGCAGTTCTTC
TRBV9	TRBD2	TRBJ2-3	.	CASSAFPGLAGLQGADTQYF	TGTGCCAGCAGCGCCTTCCCGGGACTAGCGGGATTACAGGGCGCAGATACGCAGTATTTT
TRBV6-1	.	TRBJ1-4	.	CASSETGGAEKLFF	TGTGCCAGCAGTGAAACCGGCGGAGCCGAAAAACTGTTTTTT
TRBV5-6	TRBD1	TRBJ2-6	.	CASSLRGRGGSGANVLTF	TGTGCCAGCAGCTTAAGGGGGCGCGGTGGGTCTGGGGCCAACGTCCTGACTTTC
TRBV10-3	TRBD2	TRBJ2-3	.	CAISGREGSDTQYF	TGTGCCATCAGTGGGCGGGAGGGGTCAGATACGCAGTATTTT
TRBV7-9	TRBD2	TRBJ2-7	.	CASSDRASGGYEQYF	TGTGCCAGCAGCGATCGGGCTAGCGGGGGCTACGAGCAGTACTTC
TRBV12-5	.	TRBJ2-3	.	CASAATPQNPTDTQYF	TGTGCTAGTGCCGCGACTCCGCAAAACCCCACAGATACGCAGTATTTT
TRBV28	.	TRBJ1-2	.	CATDTGYGYTF	TGTGCCACTGATACGGGATATGGCTACACCTTC
TRBV11-2	TRBD2	TRBJ2-7	.	CASSFGGEAYEQYF	TGTGCCAGCAGCTTCGGGGGGGAAGCCTACGAGCAGTACTTC
TRBV3-1/TRBV3-2	.	TRBJ2-2	.	CASSPLRLYGELFF	TGTGCCAGCAGCCCTTTACGTCTCTACGGGGAGCTGTTTTTT
TRBV5-1	TRBD2	TRBJ2-5	.	CASSLGLAGGETQYF	TGCGCCAGCAGCCTGGGACTAGCGGGAGGGGAGACCCAGTACTTC
TRBV11-2	.	TRBJ2-2	.	CASSLGPGVSLTGELFF	TGTGCCAGCAGCTTAGGCCCCGGGGTCTCCCTCACCGGGGAGCTGTTTTTT
TRBV29-1	.	TRBJ1-1	once	CSVEGDSNTEAFF	TGCAGCGTTGAAGGAGACAGCAACACTGAAGCTTTCTTT
TRBV6-6	TRBD2	TRBJ2-7	.	CASLLSGRSAYEQYF	TGTGCCAGCCTCCTTAGCGGGAGATCGGCCTACGAGCAGTACTTC
TRBV27	.	TRBJ2-5	once	CASSPIPTAQETQYF	TGTGCCAGCAGTCCGATCCCCACAGCCCAAGAGACCCAGTACTTC
TRBV12-3/TRBV12-4	TRBD1	TRBJ1-2	.	CASSRQGRGYTF	TGTGCCAGCAGTCGACAGGGGAGAGGCTACACCTTC
TRBV19	TRBD1	TRBJ2-2	once	CASKGQGARAGELFF	TGTGCCAGTAAAGGGCAGGGGGCGAGGGCCGGGGAGCTGTTTTTT
TRBV5-1	TRBD1	TRBJ1-3	.	CASSLDGTGGAQPIYF	TGCGCCAGCAGCTTGGACGGGACAGGGGGCGCACAGCCCATATATTTT
TRBV7-6	.	TRBJ1-6	few	CASSSRPGQRNSPLHF	TGTGCCAGCAGCTCCCGACCGGGACAACGTAATTCACCCCTCCACTTT
TRBV29-1	TRBD1	TRBJ2-7	.	CSVETGFREQYF	TGCAGCGTGGAGACAGGGTTCAGGGAGCAGTACTTC
TRBV6-5	TRBD1	TRBJ2-7	.	CASSYWDRAYEQYF	TGTGCCAGCAGTTACTGGGACAGGGCCTACGAGCAGTACTTC
TRBV7-3	.	TRBJ1-1	few	CASSTTGNTEAFF	TGTGCCAGCAGCACAACAGGTAACACTGAAGCTTTCTTT
TRBV12-3/TRBV12-4	.	TRBJ2-1	.	CASRRAHEQFF	TGTGCCAGCAGGAGGGCCCATGAGCAGTTCTTC
TRBV7-8	TRBD2	TRBJ2-1	.	CASSLSLAGPNEQFF	TGTGCCAGCAGCTTGTCACTAGCGGGGCCAAATGAGCAGTTCTTC
TRBV28	.	TRBJ1-4	.	CASSPDTGFEKLFF	TGTGCCAGCAGCCCGGACACAGGTTTCGAAAAACTGTTTTTT
TRBV19	.	TRBJ2-5	few	CASSPSAQETQYF	TGTGCCAGTAGTCCTAGCGCGCAAGAGACCCAGTACTTC
TRBV6-1	.	TRBJ1-5	few	CASSEGLRLSNQPQHF	TGTGCCAGCAGTGAGGGCCTTCGGCTGAGCAATCAGCCCCAGCATTTT
TRBV2	.	TRBJ2-3	.	CASGGIGTDTQYF	TGTGCCAGCGGAGGCATTGGGACAGATACGCAGTATTTT
TRBV24-1	TRBD1	TRBJ1-2	.	CATSDRGQGDYGYTF	TGTGCCACCAGTGATCGCGGACAGGGCGACTATGGCTACACCTTC
TRBV5-1	.	TRBJ2-6	.	CASSLAGPIGANVLTF	TGCGCCAGCAGCTTGGCAGGTCCCATTGGGGCCAACGTCCTGACTTTC